The clone carrying this TCR beta chain has a count of ten or more. Antigen unknown. This sample is drawn from a study of molecular identifiers for immune sequencing clone quantification. Study-level background: Naive CD8 cell RNA, from 20,000 or 100,000 cells, was split five ways in replicates, with four sequenced.

Sorting was used to obtain naive CD8 T cells (CD8+CD4-CCR7+CD45RA+). J lost 7 bases, V lost 1 base, and 16 bases had no gene match. The CDR3 extends over 18 amino acids. Germline V lookup: CDR1 MNHNY, CDR2 SVGAGI (reference sequence). Study results and limitations: The study found clones above 20 RNA copies held over 98% of effector molecules and under 1% in naive cells.

TCRdb fed the PCR reads into MiXCR, producing one record per CDR3 protein. Among about 510,000 distinct CDR3 sequences, roughly 25% were seen once, and the ten largest hold 0.76%. The sequence came from a human donor in good health. Some libraries in this study had Jurkat cell RNA spiked in. Specimen: naive CD8+ T cells from blood, with Jurkat cell RNA spiked in. Sample subset: FACS-sorted CD8+CD4-CCR7+CD45RA+ naive T cells. The chain uses TRBV6-6 and TRBJ1-2, with 9 bases aligning to TRBD1. CDR3 protein: CASSYLAGTGSTLAGYTF. The CDR3 DNA sequence: TGTGCCAGCAGTTACTTAGCCGGGACAGGGTCCACTTTAGCTGGCTACACCTTC.